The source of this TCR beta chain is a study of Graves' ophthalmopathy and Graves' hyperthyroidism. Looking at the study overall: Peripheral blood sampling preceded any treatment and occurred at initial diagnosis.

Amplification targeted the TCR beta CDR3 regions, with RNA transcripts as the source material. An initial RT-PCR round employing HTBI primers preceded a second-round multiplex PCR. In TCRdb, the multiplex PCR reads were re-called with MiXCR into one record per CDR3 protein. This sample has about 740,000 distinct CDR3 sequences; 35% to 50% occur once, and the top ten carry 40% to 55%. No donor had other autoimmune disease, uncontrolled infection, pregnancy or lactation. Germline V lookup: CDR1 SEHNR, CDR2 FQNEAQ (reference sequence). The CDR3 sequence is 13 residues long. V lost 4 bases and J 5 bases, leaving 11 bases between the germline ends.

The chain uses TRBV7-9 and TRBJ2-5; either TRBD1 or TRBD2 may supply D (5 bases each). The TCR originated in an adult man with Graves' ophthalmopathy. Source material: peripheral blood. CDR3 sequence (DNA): TGTGCCAGCAGCTGGGATTGGGGGGAGACCCAGTACTTC. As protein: CASSWDWGETQYF.